The 29 T cell receptor beta chains reported below all come from one sample, sequenced in a study of blood T cell repertoires in COVID-19. Some clones are missing from TCRdb's copy, which holds only in-frame ones; the method was immunoSEQ multiplex PCR. Of about 370,000 clones listed, roughly nine tenths were seen once; the top ten hold roughly 1%. The sequenced sample was PBMCs or T cells enriched from blood (not recorded which). Receptors originate from a man aged 18 to 30 who had recovered from COVID-19.

This clone was counted between two and nine times. Here the CDR3 reads CAIRGSNTGELFF. The CDR3 region has the DNA TGTGCCATCCGCGGGTCAAACACCGGGGAGCTGTTTTTT. The gene calls are TRBV10-3 and TRBJ2-2; maybe TRBD2 (5 bases). Trimming shortened V by 8 bases and J by 2 bases, and 9 bases separated the two germline ends. CDR1 and CDR2 from the germline V gene are ENHRY and SYGVKD. The CDR3 has 13 residues.

This sequence joins TRBV19 and TRBJ1-1, with 8 bases fitting TRBD1. Trimming removed 5 bases from V and 3 bases from J; junction bases left unmatched: 2. CDR3 length equals 13 residues. CDR1 is LNHDA and CDR2 is SQIVND in the germline V gene (reference sequence). The CDR3 DNA sequence: TGTGCCAGTAGTTTGGACAGGGACACTGAAGCTTTCTTT. Protein: CASSLDRDTEAFF.

This clone appeared a single time. The V call is TRBV28, the J call TRBJ1-6; 9 bases are a match to TRBD1. Looked up from germline, CDR1 is MDHEN and CDR2 is SYDVKM. Trimming at V came to 5 bases and at J to 1 base, leaving 12 bases not matched to a gene. The CDR3 loop spans 19 amino acids. CDR3 loop: CASSAGTGFILSYNSPLHF. In DNA, the CDR3 is TGTGCCAGCAGTGCCGGGACAGGGTTTATTCTATCCTATAATTCACCCCTCCACTTT.

V gene TRBV7-3 combines with J gene TRBJ2-1; the match to TRBD2 covers 14 bases. Losses at the gene ends were 2 bases for V and 7 bases for J; bases not matched to a gene: 7. The germline gives CDR1 SGHTA, CDR2 FQGTGA. CDR3 length equals 17 residues. The CDR3 loop is CASSLDAGTSGRNEQFF. DNA of the CDR3: TGTGCCAGCAGCTTAGACGCCGGGACTAGCGGGAGAAATGAGCAGTTCTTC.

This sequence joins TRBV5-1 and TRBJ1-3; no reliable D call. In germline, CDR1 is SGHRS, CDR2 YFSETQ. The ends were cut back, 0 bases at V and 0 bases at J, with 7 bases in the middle. This CDR3 comprises 15 residues. As DNA, the CDR3 is TGCGCCAGCAGCTTGGCCGGGAACTCTGGAAACACCATATATTTT. It yields the protein CASSLAGNSGNTIYF.

The rearrangement joins TRBV19 to TRBJ2-1, with 7 bases fitting TRBD2. In germline, CDR1 is LNHDA, CDR2 SQIVND (reference sequence). V lost 4 bases, J lost 1 base, and 7 bases stayed unmatched. This CDR3 is 16 amino acids long. CDR3 nucleotide sequence: TGTGCCAGTAGTACAAGAGCGGGAACGTCCTACAATGAGCAGTTCTTC. Its translation: CASSTRAGTSYNEQFF. Supplemented by reference TRBV19 and TRBJ2-1, the full variable domain reads DGGITQSPKYLFRKEGQNVTLSCEQNLNHDAMYWYRQDPGQGLRLIYYSQIVNDFQKGDIAEGYSVSREKKESFPLTVTSAQKNPTAFYLCASSTRAGTSYNEQFFGPGTRLTVL.

On this clone itself: The sample has other DNA sequences that encode this CDR3 too. This sequence joins TRBV9 and TRBJ2-5, with 10 nucleotides matching TRBD2. The CDR3 totals 15 residues. Germline V gene lookup returns CDR1 SGDLS and CDR2 YYNGEE. V lost 0 bases, J lost 5 bases, and 4 bases stayed unmatched. The CDR3 coding sequence is TGTGCCAGCAGCGTAGGTCTAGCGGGAGTGGAGACCCAGTACTTC. Its protein is CASSVGLAGVETQYF.

The chain carries TRBV2 and TRBJ1-1; 9 bases align to TRBD1. Germline values: CDR1 SNHLY, CDR2 FYNNEI. Unmatched junction bases numbered 2, after V lost 4 bases and J lost 5 bases. CDR3 size: 13 residues. CDR3 sequence (DNA): TGTGCCAGCAGTGGACAGGGGGGGACTGAAGCTTTCTTT. Translation gives CASSGQGGTEAFF.

The chain combines TRBV4-3 with TRBJ1-2, with 7 bases that match TRBD1. V trimming: 1 base; J trimming: 6 bases; junction bases outside the gene matches: 8. CDR1 is LGHNA and CDR2 is YSLEER in the germline V gene. The CDR3 runs to 15 residues. The CDR3 loop is CASSQADRAQDGYTF. CDR3 DNA: TGCGCCAGCAGCCAAGCTGACAGGGCCCAGGATGGCTACACCTTC.

The J gene is TRBJ1-6, the V gene TRBV14; a weak D match, TRBD1 (6 bases). Germline CDR1 SGHDN, CDR2 FVKESK. V lost 4 bases and J 9 bases, leaving 16 bases between the germline ends. The CDR3 consists of 15 residues. CDR3 sequence: CASSLGTGWGSPLHF. The CDR3 coding sequence is TGTGCCAGCAGCCTCGGAACAGGGTGGGGTTCACCCCTCCACTTT.

This chain connects TRBV7-2 to TRBJ2-3; 9 bases are shared with TRBD2. V lost 5 bases, J lost 2 bases, and 11 bases stayed unmatched. This CDR3 is 17 amino acids long. CDR1 is SGHTA and CDR2 is FQGNSA in the germline V gene. The CDR3 bases are TGTGCCAGCAGCCCAAGAACAGCGGGAGGCCACACAGATACGCAGTATTTT. It yields the protein CASSPRTAGGHTDTQYF.

This chain uses TRBV3-1 (or the pseudogene TRBV3-2) with TRBJ2-5; no definite D call. V dropped 3 bases and J dropped 1 base, with 9 bases sitting between them. There are 14 residues in the CDR3. The germline gives CDR1 LGHDT, CDR2 YNNKEL (reference sequence). The CDR3 sequence is CASSHSGTQETQYF. The CDR3 bases are TGTGCCAGCAGCCACTCAGGAACCCAAGAGACCCAGTACTTC.

The rearrangement joins TRBV29-1 to TRBJ1-3; D gene ambiguous. In germline, CDR1 is SQVTM, CDR2 ANQGSEA. V was cut by 4 bases and J by 2 bases, with 9 bases left in between. The CDR3 runs 13 residues. Written as DNA, the CDR3 is TGCAGCGTTGCAAGGGAGACTGGAAACACCATATATTTT. This translates into CSVARETGNTIYF.

The rearrangement links TRBV21-1 to TRBJ2-1; the DNA was not compared with TRBD2, the D call given in the table. TRBV21-1 is an annotated pseudogene. This CDR3 comprises 16 residues. CDR3 nucleotide sequence: TGTGCCAGCAGCAAATGTGGCGGACTAGCGGGAAATGAGCAGTTCTTC. This sequence encodes CASSKCGGLAGNEQFF.

The genes are TRBV5-1 and TRBJ2-7; TRBD2 aligns across 9 bases. Germline V gene data show CDR1 as SGHRS and CDR2 as YFSETQ. This CDR3 has 14 residues. The J segment lost 3 bases and the V segment lost 3 bases, leaving 4 bases of the junction unmatched. The CDR3 sequence is CASSSTSGYYEQYF. The CDR3 DNA sequence: TGCGCCAGCAGCTCGACTAGCGGCTACTACGAGCAGTACTTC.

The V call is TRBV2, the J call TRBJ2-1, with D possibly TRBD1 on 6 matching bases. V shed 3 bases and J shed 12 bases, with 21 bases lying between them. This CDR3 is built from 15 residues. The V gene's germline CDR1 is SNHLY and CDR2 FYNNEI. CDR3 DNA sequence: TGTGCCAGCAGTGATGAACAGGGTGGGTTTTTGTGGCAGTTCTTC. This gives the protein CASSDEQGGFLWQFF. Complete variable domain (other parts from reference TRBV2 and TRBJ2-1): EPEVTQTPSHQVTQMGQEVILRCVPISNHLYFYWYRQILGQKVEFLVSFYNNEISEKSEIFDDQFSVERPDGSNFTLKIRSTKLEDSAMYFCASSDEQGGFLWQFFGPGTRLTVL.

The CDR3: CASRRRTTTNEKLFF. Written as DNA, the CDR3 is TGTGCCAGTAGGCGACGGACAACAACTAATGAAAAACTGTTTTTT. The chain links TRBV19 to TRBJ1-4, with D possibly TRBD1 on 5 matching bases. The germline V gene has CDR1 LNHDA and CDR2 SQIVND (reference sequence). This CDR3 region has 15 residues. Trimming left V 6 bases short and J 0 bases short, with 11 bases between.

Points on this clone: This may stem from a read error, because a much larger clone lies one nucleotide away. Other DNA sequences in this sample translate to the same CDR3. The J gene is TRBJ1-1, the V gene TRBV27; TRBD1 might be the D (5 bases). The CDR3 contains 13 residues. With 3 bases removed from V and 1 base from J, the gap between germline ends came to 6 bases. In germline, CDR1 is MNHEY, CDR2 SMNVEV (reference sequence). The CDR3 bases are TGTGCCAGCAGTTTGGGGCAGAACACTGAAGCTTTCTTT. As protein: CASSLGQNTEAFF.

V usage is TRBV5-1 and J usage is TRBJ2-1; the D gene is possibly TRBD1 (7 bases). CDR3 length equals 14 residues. Trimming removed 0 bases from V and 6 bases from J, with 10 bases in between. CDR1 and CDR2 from the germline V gene are SGHRS and YFSETQ. For the CDR3, the DNA is TGCGCCAGCAGCTTGGGACAGGGAGGCAATGAGCAGTTCTTC. Amino acids: CASSLGQGGNEQFF.

This clone was seen only once. The genes are TRBV30 and TRBJ1-1; D may be TRBD1 (6 bases). This CDR3 has 16 residues. Trimming removed 1 base at V and 5 bases at J, with 20 bases between. Germline lookup yields CDR1 GTSNPN and CDR2 SVGIG (reference sequence). CDR3 nucleotides: TGTGCCTGGAGTGGCGTGGGCTTCAGGGGAAGGACTGAAGCTTTCTTT. Amino acid sequence: CAWSGVGFRGRTEAFF.

The rearrangement links TRBV6-1 to TRBJ1-1; D not certain. V lost 2 bases, J lost 4 bases, and 5 bases lay in between. The CDR3 runs to 12 residues. CDR1 is MNHNS and CDR2 is SASEGT in the germline V gene. Written as DNA, the CDR3 is TGTGCCAGCAGTGAACCTGTCACTGAAGCTTTCTTT. Translated: CASSEPVTEAFF.

The V and J genes are TRBV6-5 and TRBJ1-1; no definite D call. Germline CDR1 is MNHEY and CDR2 is SVGAGI. The CDR3 totals 12 residues. V was cut by 7 bases and J by 6 bases, with 12 bases left in between. The CDR3 DNA reads as TGTGCCAGCAAGACGGAGGGCGCTGAAGCTTTCTTT. Translation: CASKTEGAEAFF.

The chain carries TRBV24-1 and TRBJ2-2; D may be TRBD1 (5 bases). The CDR3 totals 17 residues. The germline V and J ends were trimmed by 3 bases and 0 bases, with 13 bases remaining between them. Germline V gives CDR1 KGHDR, CDR2 SFDVKD. The CDR3 region is CATSDLLGAANTGELFF. Written as DNA, the CDR3 is TGTGCCACCAGTGATCTTTTAGGGGCTGCGAACACCGGGGAGCTGTTTTTT.

The chain is built from TRBV5-6 and TRBJ1-2; 8 positions agree with TRBD1. V dropped 3 bases and J dropped 4; count of bases not matched to a gene: 2. CDR1 is SGHDT, CDR2 YYEEEE, per germline. CDR3 length: 13 residues. CDR3 bases: TGTGCCAGCAGCTGGGGACAGGCCTATGGCTACACCTTC. It codes for CASSWGQAYGYTF.

The chain links TRBV28 to TRBJ2-7; D may be TRBD2 (5 bases). Germline values: CDR1 MDHEN, CDR2 SYDVKM. Deletions cut 2 bases from V and 2 bases from J, with 10 bases between. The CDR3 runs to 14 residues. The DNA for the CDR3 is TGTGCCAGCAGTTTAGGAGGCCCCACCTACGAGCAGTACTTC. Translated, it gives CASSLGGPTYEQYF.

V is TRBV5-3 and J is TRBJ1-6; TRBD1 is a possible D gene (5 bases). TRBV5-3 is given ORF status, its function remaining uncertain. The V end lost 5 bases, the J end lost 9 bases, and 18 bases lay between the germline ends. The CDR3 totals 15 residues. The CDR3 region has the DNA TGTGCCAGAAGACCCCGTCCTGCAGGGCGTTCACCCCTCCACTTT. It encodes CARRPRPAGRSPLHF.

V and J are TRBV12-3 or TRBV12-4 and TRBJ2-4; TRBD1 agrees at 7 bases. V shed 6 bases and J 7 bases; nucleotides not matched to a gene: 3. CDR3 length equals 12 residues. CDR3 sequence: CASSGTDNIQYF. The CDR3 nucleotides are TGTGCCAGCAGCGGGACAGACAACATTCAGTACTTC.

V is TRBV28 and J is TRBJ1-2; 12 nucleotides align to TRBD1. The V gene end was trimmed by 6 bases and the J gene end by 7 bases; junction bases not matched to a gene: 9. Germline CDR1 reads MDHEN; CDR2 reads SYDVKM. This CDR3 comprises 15 residues. The CDR3 region is CASRLEGQGAPGYTF. The CDR3 DNA reads as TGTGCCAGCAGACTCGAGGGACAGGGGGCGCCTGGCTACACCTTC.

V is TRBV28 and J is TRBJ1-5; D gene ambiguous. This CDR3 contains 13 residues. V was pared by 5 bases and J by 5 bases, with 10 bases between. CDR1 MDHEN and CDR2 SYDVKM come from the germline V gene. CDR3 nucleotide sequence: TGTGCCAGCAGTCGACACGTAGATCAGCCCCAGCATTTT. Residues: CASSRHVDQPQHF.